This TCR beta chain stems from a study of control samples from healthy donors and cancer patients. Data came from immunoSEQ multiplex PCR; TCRdb stores just in-frame clones and leaves some out. Of about 130,000 clones listed, about 93% were seen once; the top ten hold roughly 2.5%. The germline CDR1 and CDR2 sequences are SGDLS and YYNGEE. Trimming took 3 bases from V and 1 from J, leaving 11 bases between them. The CDR3 runs 14 residues. The TCR was taken from a man aged 35-49 years in good health. The V and J genes are TRBV9 and TRBJ2-7; D uncertain. The specimen sequenced was blood. The CDR3 DNA reads TGTGCCAGCAGCGCCCACGGACGGTCCTACGAGCAGTACTTC. It is translated as CASSAHGRSYEQYF.